Below, 26 T cell receptor beta chains from the same sample are listed, as sequenced in a study of blood T cells in healthy people across ages. The second PCR ran about 6 to 12 cycles with a sample-barcoded 5' primer and J-beta primers. TCRdb processed the 5' RACE reads anew with MiXCR; each CDR3 protein has one entry. This sample has approximately 880,000 distinct CDR3 sequences, with 45% to 50% found just once. Material for sequencing was blood. These receptors were obtained from a man aged 25 to 40 in good health.

The rearrangement joins TRBV11-1 to TRBJ2-4; TRBD1 agrees at 8 bases. The J call may not be correct, given that the DNA end is closer to TRBJ2-7. Germline V gene data show CDR1 as SGHAT and CDR2 as FQDESV (reference sequence). This CDR3 has 12 amino acids. CDR3 sequence (DNA): TGTGCCAGCAGCCGGGACAGGAGCGAGCAGTACTTC. Translating gives CASSRDRSEQYF.

The chain joins TRBV7-2 to TRBJ1-5; D gene uncertain. V dropped 4 bases and J dropped 3 bases, with 10 bases sitting between them. Germline-derived CDR1 and CDR2 are SGHTA and FQGNSA. The CDR3 spans 14 residues. The CDR3 region is CASSSSSSNQPQHF. The CDR3 coding sequence is TGTGCCAGCAGCTCCAGTTCATCCAATCAGCCCCAGCATTTT.

This clonotype was seen more than once but under ten times. Here the CDR3 DNA reads TGTGCCAGCAGCCAGGACAGGTACTCCGAGCAGTACTTC. It is translated as CASSQDRYSEQYF. This sequence joins TRBV11-3 and TRBJ2-7, with 7 bases fitting TRBD1. The CDR3 loop spans 13 amino acids. After removal of 5 bases from V and 6 bases from J, the junction contained 7 bases not matched to a gene. Germline V lookup: CDR1 SGHNT, CDR2 YENEEA.

This clonotype has just a few counts. The chain has TRBV6-2 or TRBV6-3 and TRBJ2-7; no clear D. Trimming left V 0 bases short and J 6 bases short, with 15 bases between. This CDR3 has 15 amino acids. CDR1 MNHEY and CDR2 SVGEGT come from the germline V gene. The CDR3 loop is CASSYSPSRLSEQYF. For the CDR3, the DNA is TGTGCCAGCAGTTACTCTCCCAGCAGGCTCAGCGAGCAGTACTTC.

The CDR3 DNA is TGTGCCAGCAGCTCCAGATCCCGGGAGACCCAGTACTTC. This encodes CASSSRSRETQYF. V gene TRBV7-2 combines with J gene TRBJ2-5; D unresolved. The ends were cut back, 4 bases at V and 5 bases at J, with 11 bases in the middle. CDR3 length: 13 residues. The germline CDR1 and CDR2 sequences are SGHTA and FQGNSA. The full variable domain, rest sourced from reference TRBV7-2 and TRBJ2-5, is GAGVSQSPSNKVTEKGKDVELRCDPISGHTALYWYRQSLGQGLEFLIYFQGNSAPDKSGLPSDRFSAERTGGSVSTLTIQRTQQEDSAVYLCASSSRSRETQYFGPGTRLLVL.

The V call is TRBV20-1, the J call TRBJ2-5; TRBD2 is a possible D gene (7 bases). Matching the DNA end better, TRBJ2-7 makes the J call doubtful. CDR3 length: 13 residues. Germline V lookup: CDR1 DFQATT, CDR2 SNEGSKA (reference sequence). CDR3 nucleotides: TGCAGTGCTAGGCCACGGGGGGCGAACGAGCAGTACTTC. Protein sequence: CSARPRGANEQYF.

This chain uses TRBV4-1 with TRBJ2-7; possible D gene TRBD1, 5 bases. The V end lost 0 bases, the J end lost 2 bases, and 11 bases lay between the germline ends. The CDR3 sequence is 15 residues long. Germline V lookup: CDR1 MGHRA, CDR2 YSYEKL. In DNA, the CDR3 is TGCGCCAGCAGCCAAGAAGGGGTAGGGACCTACGAGCAGTACTTC. Encoded protein: CASSQEGVGTYEQYF.

This clonotype showed up just a few times. The V and J genes are TRBV7-9 and TRBJ2-4, with TRBD1 matching 7 bases. Per germline, CDR1 SEHNR and CDR2 FQNEAQ (reference sequence). This CDR3 has 18 amino acids. After removal of 1 base from V and 3 bases from J, the junction contained 12 bases not matched to a gene. The CDR3 spells CASSLEMGQKYGKNIQYF. CDR3 bases: TGTGCCAGCAGCTTAGAGATGGGACAGAAATACGGCAAAAACATTCAGTACTTC.

The chain carries TRBV13 and TRBJ2-5; 8 bases are a match to TRBD1. Germline CDR1 is PRHDT and CDR2 is FYEKMQ (reference sequence). With V trimmed by 2 bases and J by 4 bases, 9 bases remained unmatched. The CDR3 contains 16 residues. The CDR3 bases are TGTGCCAGCAGCTTAAGTTACAGGGGGATATTAGAGACCCAGTACTTC. It translates to CASSLSYRGILETQYF.

Only a few counts were recorded for this clonotype. The chain uses TRBV6-2 or TRBV6-3 and TRBJ1-2, with 9 bases aligning to TRBD1. This CDR3 contains 14 residues. Germline V gene data show CDR1 as MNHEY and CDR2 as SVGEGT. V trimming: 6 bases; J trimming: 4 bases; junction bases outside the gene matches: 6. The CDR3 protein is CASSGTGISYGYTF. The CDR3 bases are TGTGCCAGCAGCGGGACAGGGATATCCTATGGCTACACCTTC.

This clonotype was counted a few times. The rearrangement joins TRBV14 to TRBJ2-7; no definite D call. The CDR3 contains 15 residues. With 1 base removed from V and 3 bases from J, the gap between germline ends came to 13 bases. The germline V gene encodes CDR1 SGHDN and CDR2 FVKESK. The CDR3 sequence: CASSQGFGQLYEQYF. The CDR3 DNA reads TGTGCCAGCAGCCAAGGATTCGGGCAGCTCTACGAGCAGTACTTC.

The V call is TRBV10-3, the J call TRBJ2-5, with 10 positions matching TRBD1. J lost 4 bases, V lost 4 bases, and 9 bases had no gene match. From germline, CDR1 is ENHRY and CDR2 SYGVKD. The CDR3 spans 16 residues. The chain's CDR3 is CAISVSGTGARETQYF. The DNA for the CDR3 is TGTGCCATCAGTGTATCCGGGACAGGGGCTCGAGAGACCCAGTACTTC.

The J gene is TRBJ1-2, the V gene TRBV5-6; 8 bases map to TRBD1. After removal of 0 bases from V and 8 bases from J, the junction contained 6 bases not matched to a gene. Germline CDR1 and CDR2: SGHDT and YYEEEE. The CDR3 runs 14 residues. CDR3 nucleotides: TGTGCCAGCAGCTTGGTGGGACAGGCGGGGGGCTACACCTTC. Protein: CASSLVGQAGGYTF.

This chain links TRBV10-3 with TRBJ1-2; tentative D call: TRBD1 (5 bases). V gave up 0 bases and J gave up 6 bases, with 17 bases separating them. Germline V gives CDR1 ENHRY, CDR2 SYGVKD. The CDR3 is made up of 16 amino acids. CDR3 sequence reads: CAISESPVRGNHGYTF. The DNA for the CDR3 is TGTGCCATCAGTGAGTCTCCCGTACGGGGGAACCATGGCTACACCTTC.

The rearrangement uses TRBV30 and TRBJ2-7; TRBD1 is a possible D gene (5 bases). CDR1 and CDR2 from the germline V gene are GTSNPN and SVGIG (reference sequence). Trimming took off 1 base at V and 4 bases at J, with 8 bases between the two ends. The CDR3 covers 12 residues. CDR3 in DNA: TGTGCCTGGAGTGAAGGGGCTTACGAGCAGTACTTC. The encoded protein is CAWSEGAYEQYF. The full variable domain, its missing parts supplied by reference TRBV30 and TRBJ2-7, is SQTIHQWPATLVQPVGSPLSLECTVEGTSNPNLYWYRQAAGRGLQLLFYSVGIGQISSEVPQNLSASRPQDRQFILSSKKLLLSDSGFYLCAWSEGAYEQYFGPGTRLTVT.

This clonotype was found a few times. The chain uses TRBV2 and TRBJ1-6; D is unclear. The CDR3 spans 15 residues. The germline CDR1 and CDR2 sequences are SNHLY and FYNNEI. V gave up 6 bases and J gave up 0 bases, with 9 bases separating them. The CDR3 nucleotides are TGTGCCAGCAGACCGCAGAGCTCCTATAATTCACCCCTCCACTTT. Protein: CASRPQSSYNSPLHF.

This chain uses TRBV9 with TRBJ2-3, with 10 bases fitting TRBD2. The CDR3 spans 16 residues. Germline CDR1 SGDLS, CDR2 YYNGEE. J lost 3 bases, V lost 1 base, and 5 bases had no gene match. Here the CDR3 reads CASSVTAGGPTDTQYF. CDR3 DNA: TGTGCCAGCAGCGTAACAGCGGGGGGGCCAACAGATACGCAGTATTTT.

In this sample, this clonotype turned up once. This chain links TRBV28 with TRBJ1-1; D is unresolved. Germline V gene sequence: CDR1 MDHEN, CDR2 SYDVKM. There are 12 residues in the CDR3. Deletions cut 6 bases from V and 10 bases from J, with 15 bases between. The CDR3 here is CASRDSGLRAFF. The CDR3 nucleotides read TGTGCCAGCAGGGACTCCGGGTTAAGAGCTTTCTTT.

The V call is TRBV14, the J call TRBJ2-5; no clear D. Germline V gene sequence: CDR1 SGHDN, CDR2 FVKESK. The CDR3 covers 14 residues. With 2 bases removed from V and 0 bases from J, the gap between germline ends came to 7 bases. The CDR3 region has the DNA TGTGCCAGCAGCCAACGAGAGTACCAAGAGACCCAGTACTTC. Protein: CASSQREYQETQYF.

CDR3 region: CSARIGGKNYGYTF. The CDR3 coding sequence is TGCAGTGCTAGGATAGGCGGAAAAAACTATGGCTACACCTTC. The chain links TRBV20-1 to TRBJ1-2; D is unresolved. Trimming shortened V by 3 bases and J by 2 bases, and 13 bases separated the two germline ends. The CDR3 consists of 14 residues. CDR1 is DFQATT and CDR2 is SNEGSKA in the germline V gene (reference sequence).

This chain joins TRBV5-6 and TRBJ2-1; maybe TRBD1 (6 bases). This CDR3 comprises 15 residues. The V end lost 6 bases, the J end lost 10 bases, and 23 bases lay between the germline ends. Germline values: CDR1 SGHDT, CDR2 YYEEEE. CDR3 nucleotides: TGTGCCAGCAACTCCGAAGGGGGTCCGTACGGGGAGCAGTTCTTC. Translating it yields CASNSEGGPYGEQFF.

This rearrangement joins TRBV6-5 to TRBJ2-1, with a tentative D call TRBD2 (6 bases). V shed 0 bases and J shed 1 base, with 10 bases lying between them. Germline assignment: CDR1 MNHEY and CDR2 SVGAGI. The CDR3 covers 16 residues. The CDR3 DNA reads TGTGCCAGCAGTTACTCCCCTAGCGTTTCCTACAATGAGCAGTTCTTC. This translates into CASSYSPSVSYNEQFF.

This clonotype has just a few counts. The chain carries TRBV6-5 and TRBJ1-6; TRBD1 aligns across 9 bases. This CDR3 spans 13 amino acids. Germline assignment: CDR1 MNHEY and CDR2 SVGAGI. V shed 6 bases, J shed 10 bases, and the junction held 4 bases outside the gene matches. DNA of the CDR3: TGTGCCAGCAGGGGACAGGGTGGGTCACCCCTCCACTTT. This sequence encodes CASRGQGGSPLHF.

The V gene is TRBV3-1, the J gene TRBJ2-7, with 8 bases fitting TRBD2. The closer fit of TRBJ2-5 to the DNA end suggests the J call may be wrong. The CDR3 sequence is 15 residues long. CDR1 and CDR2 from the germline V gene are LGHDT and YNNKEL (reference sequence). CDR3 loop: CASSPEGTRKGTQYF. CDR3 nucleotides: TGTGCCAGCAGCCCCGAAGGGACTAGAAAGGGGACCCAGTACTTC.

The rearrangement uses TRBV4-1 and TRBJ2-2; D might be TRBD2 (6 bases). Germline-derived CDR1 and CDR2 are MGHRA and YSYEKL. CDR3 length equals 16 residues. Deletions cut 5 bases from V and 2 bases from J, with 15 bases between. The CDR3 spells CASSTTPGLNTGELFF. CDR3 coding DNA: TGCGCCAGCAGCACAACCCCGGGACTTAACACCGGGGAGCTGTTTTTT.

The chain uses TRBV20-1 and TRBJ1-1; 7 nucleotides agree with TRBD1. This CDR3 is built from 14 residues. With V trimmed by 6 bases and J by 3 bases, 10 bases remained unmatched. CDR1 and CDR2 from the germline V gene are DFQATT and SNEGSKA (reference sequence). The CDR3 nucleotides read TGCAGTGCAAGGGACAGCCTAAGAGACACTGAAGCTTTCTTT. Its protein product is CSARDSLRDTEAFF.